The 25 T cell receptor beta chains listed next were all sequenced from one sample in a study of T cell responses to AZD1222 COVID-19 vaccine. The protocol was immunoSEQ multiplex PCR, while the TCRdb copy is restricted to in-frame clones and leaves out a portion. The repertoire table contains some 150,000 clones. The sample taken for sequencing was peripheral blood. Every receptor here comes from an adult in good health.

The chain couples TRBV11-2 to TRBJ1-2; D is unclear. This CDR3 is built from 11 residues. The germline V and J ends were trimmed by 4 bases and 5 bases, with 5 bases remaining between them. The germline V gene has CDR1 SGHAT and CDR2 FQNNGV. The CDR3 spells CASSSSYGYTF. Here the CDR3 DNA reads TGTGCCAGCAGCTCCAGTTATGGCTACACCTTC.

The chain recombines TRBV7-2 with TRBJ1-1; D gene uncertain. Germline V CDR1 and CDR2: SGHTA, FQGNSA. Trimming shortened V by 3 bases and J by 4 bases, and 9 bases separated the two germline ends. The CDR3 covers 13 residues. CDR3 sequence: CASSFASSTEAFF. The CDR3 region has the DNA TGTGCCAGCAGCTTTGCGTCCAGCACTGAAGCTTTCTTT.

The rearrangement links TRBV6-5 to TRBJ1-1, with TRBD1 as a possible D gene (6 bases). The germline CDR1 and CDR2 sequences are MNHEY and SVGAGI. CDR3 size: 11 residues. The V and J ends lost 6 bases and 7 bases respectively, with 9 bases between them. The CDR3, as DNA: TGTGCCAGCAGCCAGGGGAATGAAGCTTTCTTT. Its protein is CASSQGNEAFF.

This chain joins TRBV9 and TRBJ2-5; D possibly uses TRBD1 or TRBD2 (5 bases each). Germline CDR1 is SGDLS and CDR2 is YYNGEE. V was trimmed by 4 bases and J by 2 bases, leaving 9 bases between them. This CDR3 region has 13 residues. The CDR3 spells CASSSGPQETQYF. CDR3 in DNA: TGTGCCAGCAGCTCGGGACCTCAAGAGACCCAGTACTTC.

The chain employs TRBV10-1 and TRBJ2-3; D possibly corresponds to TRBD2 (6 bases). Trimming removed 3 bases at V and 5 bases at J, with 15 bases between. CDR3 length: 15 amino acids. Per the germline V gene, CDR1 is WNHNN and CDR2 is SYGVQD (reference sequence). CDR3 sequence: CASSEGGVRGDTQYF. In nucleotides, the CDR3 is TGCGCCAGCAGTGAAGGCGGGGTGCGTGGAGATACGCAGTATTTT.

V and J are TRBV18 and TRBJ1-1; tentative D call: TRBD1 (6 bases). The length of the CDR3 is 16 residues. The germline V gene has CDR1 KGHSH and CDR2 LQKENI. V gave up 3 bases and J gave up 2 bases, with 16 bases separating them. The CDR3 spells CASSPRSWTENTEAFF. Written as DNA, the CDR3 is TGTGCCAGCTCACCCCGCTCTTGGACAGAAAACACTGAAGCTTTCTTT.

The chain joins TRBV7-2 to TRBJ1-4, with D perhaps matching TRBD1 (5 bases). The CDR3 spans 13 residues. Looked up from germline, CDR1 is SGHTA and CDR2 is FQGNSA. The germline V and J ends were trimmed by 5 bases and 7 bases, with 11 bases remaining between them. CDR3 loop: CASSGAVGEKLFF. The CDR3 bases are TGTGCCAGCAGCGGGGCAGTGGGTGAAAAACTGTTTTTT.

The chain uses TRBV28 and TRBJ2-3, with 9 bases aligning to TRBD1. The CDR3 is 18 residues long. Looked up from germline, CDR1 is MDHEN and CDR2 is SYDVKM. V shed 2 bases, J shed 5 bases, and the junction held 14 bases outside the gene matches. The CDR3 nucleotides are TGTGCCAGCAGTTTAGGGGGACAGGGCCCTTTTGGGGGAGATACGCAGTATTTT. Protein product: CASSLGGQGPFGGDTQYF.

The chain employs TRBV19 and TRBJ1-5; weak D call: TRBD1 (5 bases). This CDR3 spans 13 amino acids. The V gene's germline CDR1 is LNHDA and CDR2 SQIVND (reference sequence). V gave up 4 bases and J gave up 1 base, with 5 bases separating them. The CDR3 here is CASSTGSNQPQHF. The CDR3 bases are TGTGCCAGTAGTACAGGGAGCAATCAGCCCCAGCATTTT.

The rearrangement links TRBV30 to TRBJ1-4, with a possible D match to TRBD1 (5 bases). The CDR3 covers 14 residues. The germline gives CDR1 GTSNPN, CDR2 SVGIG (reference sequence). V lost 3 bases and J 0 bases, leaving 8 bases between the germline ends. The DNA for the CDR3 is TGTGCCTGGAGCAAGGGGACAACTAATGAAAAACTGTTTTTT. Translation gives CAWSKGTTNEKLFF. The full variable domain, with the rest looked up from reference TRBV30 and TRBJ1-4, is SQTIHQWPATLVQPVGSPLSLECTVEGTSNPNLYWYRQAAGRGLQLLFYSVGIGQISSEVPQNLSASRPQDRQFILSSKKLLLSDSGFYLCAWSKGTTNEKLFFGSGTQLSVL.

This chain links TRBV3-1 (or the pseudogene TRBV3-2) with TRBJ1-2; TRBD1 is a possible D gene (5 bases). CDR3 length: 15 residues. Trimming stripped 1 base from V and 5 bases from J, with 14 bases between. Germline V lookup: CDR1 LGHDT, CDR2 YNNKEL (reference sequence). The CDR3 is CASSQGPHGGYGYTF. CDR3 nucleotides: TGTGCCAGCAGCCAAGGGCCCCATGGGGGATATGGCTACACCTTC.

This rearrangement joins TRBV6-1 to TRBJ1-1, with D perhaps TRBD1 (6 bases). The ends were cut back, 4 bases at V and 1 base at J, with 19 bases in the middle. In germline, CDR1 is MNHNS, CDR2 SASEGT. The CDR3 totals 17 residues. The CDR3 nucleotides are TGTGCCAGCAGTGGGCGGGCAGGGGCTCTTCAGAACACTGAAGCTTTCTTT. Translation gives CASSGRAGALQNTEAFF.

The rearrangement joins TRBV5-1 to TRBJ1-1; 7 nucleotides align to TRBD1. Germline loops: CDR1 SGHRS, CDR2 YFSETQ. Trimming cost V 4 bases and J 6 bases; bases outside gene matches: 3. CDR3 length: 12 amino acids. CDR3 sequence reads: CASSAGTAEAFF. The CDR3 coding sequence is TGCGCCAGCAGCGCCGGGACAGCTGAAGCTTTCTTT.

The rearrangement joins TRBV28 to TRBJ2-1; tentatively, D is TRBD2 (6 bases). Germline lookup yields CDR1 MDHEN and CDR2 SYDVKM. The CDR3 has 16 amino acids. Trimming shortened V by 3 bases and J by 2 bases, and 14 bases separated the two germline ends. CDR3 region: CASSFPRGGAYNEQFF. DNA of the CDR3: TGTGCCAGCAGTTTTCCCCGGGGCGGGGCCTACAATGAGCAGTTCTTC.

V usage is TRBV6-1 and J usage is TRBJ2-6, with 9 nucleotides matching TRBD1. The ends lost 4 bases at V and 0 bases at J; junction bases unmatched: 4. Germline lookup yields CDR1 MNHNS and CDR2 SASEGT. The CDR3 runs 17 residues. In DNA, the CDR3 is TGTGCCAGCAGTGGGGACAGGGCCCTCTCTGGGGCCAACGTCCTGACTTTC. Its translation is CASSGDRALSGANVLTF.

The chain carries TRBV2 and TRBJ1-2; possible D gene TRBD1, 5 bases. This CDR3 has 13 amino acids. V was cut by 7 bases and J by 8 bases, with 17 bases left in between. The germline V gene has CDR1 SNHLY and CDR2 FYNNEI. The CDR3 here is CASTVGVIVGYTF. In DNA, the CDR3 is TGTGCCAGCACGGTGGGGGTGATTGTAGGCTACACCTTC. Full variable domain (missing parts from reference TRBV2 and TRBJ1-2): EPEVTQTPSHQVTQMGQEVILRCVPISNHLYFYWYRQILGQKVEFLVSFYNNEISEKSEIFDDQFSVERPDGSNFTLKIRSTKLEDSAMYFCASTVGVIVGYTFGSGTRLTVV.

The chain employs TRBV13 and TRBJ2-1; maybe TRBD2 (5 bases). Looked up from germline, CDR1 is PRHDT and CDR2 is FYEKMQ (reference sequence). The germline V and J ends were trimmed by 5 bases and 4 bases, with 12 bases remaining between them. The CDR3 extends over 14 amino acids. CDR3 amino acids: CASSLRDRYNEQFF. Here the CDR3 DNA reads TGTGCCAGCAGCCTCCGGGATCGTTACAATGAGCAGTTCTTC.

This chain connects TRBV5-4 to TRBJ2-3; 9 nucleotides line up with TRBD2. J lost 5 bases, V lost 3 bases, and 13 bases had no gene match. The CDR3 length is 17 residues. From germline, CDR1 is SGHNT and CDR2 YYREEE (reference sequence). CDR3 DNA: TGTGCCAGCAGCTCGATCTTTAGCGGGGGATCGGGAGATACGCAGTATTTT. Its protein is CASSSIFSGGSGDTQYF.

This rearrangement joins TRBV7-2 to TRBJ1-2; no firm D call. This CDR3 spans 15 amino acids. Germline CDR1 SGHTA, CDR2 FQGNSA. V was clipped by 0 bases and J by 3 bases, with 11 bases between them. The CDR3 DNA follows: TGTGCCAGCAGCTTAGCCGGGCAGTTACACTATGGCTACACCTTC. Translated: CASSLAGQLHYGYTF.

The chain joins TRBV28 to TRBJ2-1; TRBD2 matches 9 bases. This CDR3 contains 14 residues. V was clipped by 2 bases and J by 8 bases; unmatched bases: 4. Germline V gives CDR1 MDHEN, CDR2 SYDVKM. Here the CDR3 reads CASSLAGGPHEQFF. The CDR3 coding sequence is TGTGCCAGCAGTTTAGCGGGGGGGCCGCATGAGCAGTTCTTC.

The chain uses TRBV7-6 and TRBJ1-1; the D gene is possibly TRBD1 (5 bases). V lost 5 bases and J lost 5, with 21 bases in between. CDR1 SGHVS and CDR2 FNYEAQ come from the germline V gene. This CDR3 has 16 residues. The CDR3 DNA reads TGTGCCAGCAGCGCCGCCCCCCTACGTGGGGGTACTGAAGCTTTCTTT. This gives the protein CASSAAPLRGGTEAFF. Full variable domain (outside the CDR3, taken from reference TRBV7-6 and TRBJ1-1): GAGVSQSPRYKVTKRGQDVALRCDPISGHVSLYWYRQALGQGPEFLTYFNYEAQQDKSGLPNDRFSAERPEGSISTLTIQRTEQRDSAMYRCASSAAPLRGGTEAFFGQGTRLTVV.

The genes are TRBV5-1 and TRBJ2-3; D is undetermined. Trimming removed 1 base at V and 1 base at J, with 7 bases between. Per the germline V gene, CDR1 is SGHRS and CDR2 is YFSETQ. The CDR3 loop spans 14 amino acids. CDR3 amino acids: CASSLLGGTDTQYF. The CDR3 nucleotides are TGCGCCAGCAGCTTGCTTGGGGGCACAGATACGCAGTATTTT.

The V call is TRBV5-5, the J call TRBJ1-3, with D uncertain. Germline V lookup: CDR1 SGHKS, CDR2 YYEKEE (reference sequence). This CDR3 spans 12 amino acids. V lost 0 bases and J 7 bases, leaving 5 bases between the germline ends. CDR3 sequence (DNA): TGTGCCAGCAGCTTGGGCCTCAACACCATATATTTT. Residues: CASSLGLNTIYF.

The chain couples TRBV7-8 to TRBJ1-1; 7 bases match TRBD1. From germline, CDR1 is SGHVS and CDR2 FQNEAQ. The CDR3 sequence is 13 residues long. V lost 5 bases to trimming and J lost 11 bases; unmatched junction nucleotides: 11. The CDR3 DNA reads as TGTGCCAGCAGCCAGGGGGGGGGCGCGGTGGCTTTCTTT. As protein: CASSQGGGAVAFF.

The chain carries TRBV9 and TRBJ1-1; unclear D gene. The CDR3 loop spans 14 amino acids. V dropped 0 bases and J dropped 2 bases, with 8 bases sitting between them. CDR1 SGDLS and CDR2 YYNGEE come from the germline V gene. The CDR3 DNA sequence: TGTGCCAGCAGCGTAGAGACTGAAAACACTGAAGCTTTCTTT. This sequence encodes CASSVETENTEAFF.